This T cell receptor beta chain was recorded in a study of low-dose radiotherapy and immunotherapy resistance in tumors. Indicated time point: after trial treatment. Specified treatment: LDRT plus nivolumab, ipilimumab, low-dose cyclophosphamide and aspirin (RACIN trial). Nivolumab, ipilimumab, aspirin, low-dose cyclophosphamide and low-dose radiotherapy were all administered to the donors. Qualifying patients carried advanced solid tumors devoid of tumor-infiltrating lymphocytes. V trimming: 3 bases; J trimming: 4 bases; junction bases outside the gene matches: 8. Per the germline V gene, CDR1 is DFQATT and CDR2 is SNEGSKA (reference sequence). The length of the CDR3 is 15 residues. Covering alpha and beta chains, TRAV- and TRBV-specific primers were used for the first-strand cDNA. It was with a constant-region primer and a V-primer adapter that TCRs were amplified over around 20 PCR cycles. TCRdb redid the calling of the reads with MiXCR, one entry per CDR3 protein. The sample yields under 35,000 distinct CDR3 sequences, about 49% seen once.

The receptor was isolated from a male donor with gallbladder cancer. Material: PBMCs, obtained after low-dose radiotherapy plus immunotherapy. The rearrangement uses TRBV20-1 and TRBJ2-5, with 10 bases identical to TRBD2. The DNA of the CDR3 is TGCAGTGCTAGCCCCGGGTCTAGCGGGGGAGAGACCCAGTACTTC. Its translation is CSASPGSSGGETQYF.